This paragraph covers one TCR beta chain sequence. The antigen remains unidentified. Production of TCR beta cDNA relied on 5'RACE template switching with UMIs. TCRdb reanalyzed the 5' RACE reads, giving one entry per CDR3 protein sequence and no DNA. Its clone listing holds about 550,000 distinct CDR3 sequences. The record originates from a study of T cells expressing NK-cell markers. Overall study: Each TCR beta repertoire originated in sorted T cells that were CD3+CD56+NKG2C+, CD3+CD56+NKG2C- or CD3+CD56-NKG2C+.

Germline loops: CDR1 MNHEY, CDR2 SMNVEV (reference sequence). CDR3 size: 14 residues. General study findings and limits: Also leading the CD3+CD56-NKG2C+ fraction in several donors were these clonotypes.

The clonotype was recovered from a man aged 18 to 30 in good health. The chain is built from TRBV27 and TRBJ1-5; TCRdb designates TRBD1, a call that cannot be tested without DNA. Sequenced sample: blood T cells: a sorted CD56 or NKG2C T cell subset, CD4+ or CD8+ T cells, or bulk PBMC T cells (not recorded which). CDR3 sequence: CASRSSGDATPQHF.